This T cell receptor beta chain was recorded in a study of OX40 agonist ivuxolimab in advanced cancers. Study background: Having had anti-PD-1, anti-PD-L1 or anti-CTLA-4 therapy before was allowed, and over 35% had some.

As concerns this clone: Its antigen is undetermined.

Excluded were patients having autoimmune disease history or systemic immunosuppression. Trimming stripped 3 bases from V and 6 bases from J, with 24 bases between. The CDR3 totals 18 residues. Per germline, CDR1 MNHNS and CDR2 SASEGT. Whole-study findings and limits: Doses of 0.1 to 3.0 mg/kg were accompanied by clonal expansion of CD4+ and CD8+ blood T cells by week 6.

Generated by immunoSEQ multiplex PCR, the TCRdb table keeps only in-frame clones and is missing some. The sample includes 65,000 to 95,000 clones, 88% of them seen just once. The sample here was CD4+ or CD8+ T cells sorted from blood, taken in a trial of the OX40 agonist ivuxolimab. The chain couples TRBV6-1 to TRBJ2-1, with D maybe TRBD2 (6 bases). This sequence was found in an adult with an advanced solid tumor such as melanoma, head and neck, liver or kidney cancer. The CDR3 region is CASSDTMNWGDRSNEQFF. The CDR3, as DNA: TGTGCCAGCAGTGATACTATGAACTGGGGGGACCGGTCCAATGAGCAGTTCTTC.